The 16 T cell receptor beta chains presented below share a single source sample, sequenced in a study of OX40 agonist ivuxolimab in advanced cancers. The protocol used for the library was the immunoSEQ multiplex PCR assay. What TCRdb holds here is the immuneACCESS table cut down to in-frame rearrangements. Part of the clones is not present; checked against another copy, under half of the missing clones reflect an unresolved V gene, and the others are unexplained. This sample is represented by about 50,000 clones; around 90% of them were singletons. The ten largest account for over 6.5% of the sample. The specimen was CD4+ or CD8+ T cells sorted from blood, collected in a trial of the OX40 agonist ivuxolimab. The receptors were gathered from an adult with an advanced solid tumor such as melanoma, head and neck, liver or kidney cancer.

Concerning this clone itself: Other nucleotide sequences in the sample specify the same CDR3. This chain uses TRBV19 with TRBJ1-1; TRBD1 might be the D (6 bases). From germline, CDR1 is LNHDA and CDR2 SQIVND (reference sequence). The CDR3 runs to 14 residues. Trimming cost V 3 bases and J 4 bases, with 12 bases left between them. In DNA, the CDR3 is TGTGCCAGTAGTATGGGGGGCGCAGGCACTGAAGCTTTCTTT. Encoded protein: CASSMGGAGTEAFF. Filled out from reference TRBV19 and TRBJ1-1, the complete variable domain reads DGGITQSPKYLFRKEGQNVTLSCEQNLNHDAMYWYRQDPGQGLRLIYYSQIVNDFQKGDIAEGYSVSREKKESFPLTVTSAQKNPTAFYLCASSMGGAGTEAFFGQGTRLTVV.

The sample holds a few counts of this clone. The chain has TRBV6-4 and TRBJ2-1, with D uncertain. The CDR3 loop spans 13 amino acids. Looked up from germline, CDR1 is MRHNA and CDR2 is SNTAGT. The V and J ends lost 5 bases and 8 bases respectively, with 13 bases between them. The DNA for the CDR3 is TGTGCCAGCAGTCGGCAGGCAACCGATGAGCAGTTCTTC. As protein: CASSRQATDEQFF.

For this clone: Other DNA sequences in the sample encode the same CDR3. The V call is TRBV30, the J call TRBJ1-5; D is unresolved. The germline V gene encodes CDR1 GTSNPN and CDR2 SVGIG (reference sequence). V shed 0 bases and J shed 0 bases, with 3 bases lying between them. The length of the CDR3 is 13 residues. CDR3 in DNA: TGTGCCTGGAGTGTGGGTAGCAATCAGCCCCAGCATTTT. It is translated as CAWSVGSNQPQHF. Drawing the rest from reference TRBV30 and TRBJ1-5, the complete variable domain is SQTIHQWPATLVQPVGSPLSLECTVEGTSNPNLYWYRQAAGRGLQLLFYSVGIGQISSEVPQNLSASRPQDRQFILSSKKLLLSDSGFYLCAWSVGSNQPQHFGDGTRLSIL.

This chain joins TRBV27 and TRBJ2-3; D gene unclear. CDR1 MNHEY and CDR2 SMNVEV come from the germline V gene (reference sequence). V lost 7 bases and J lost 5, with 10 bases in between. This CDR3 has 12 residues. The CDR3 nucleotides are TGTGCCAGCACTTCCCCGGTAGATACGCAGTATTTT. Encoded protein: CASTSPVDTQYF.

This chain connects TRBV13 to TRBJ2-3, with 7 positions matching TRBD2. Germline CDR1 reads PRHDT; CDR2 reads FYEKMQ (reference sequence). This CDR3 has 15 amino acids. V trimming: 7 bases; J trimming: 1 base; junction bases outside the gene matches: 8. CDR3: CASTPGAGGTDTQYF. In DNA, the CDR3 is TGTGCCAGCACCCCTGGGGCGGGGGGCACAGATACGCAGTATTTT.

This chain links TRBV2 with TRBJ1-3, with D uncertain. Trimming removed 2 bases at V and 0 bases at J, with 8 bases between. The CDR3 extends over 15 amino acids. Germline CDR1 is SNHLY and CDR2 is FYNNEI. CDR3 coding DNA: TGTGCCAGCAGTGAATCCTTATTCTCTGGAAACACCATATATTTT. This translates into CASSESLFSGNTIYF.

The V gene is TRBV12-5, the J gene TRBJ2-2, with unresolved D. The CDR3 is 12 residues long. V lost 6 bases and J 4 bases, leaving 6 bases between the germline ends. Looked up from germline, CDR1 is LGHNT and CDR2 is FRNRAP. The CDR3 nucleotides read TGTGCTAGTGGGACGGGCACCGGGGAGCTGTTTTTT. As protein: CASGTGTGELFF. The full variable domain, in which reference TRBV12-5 and TRBJ2-2 provide the parts outside the CDR3, is DARVTQTPRHKVTEMGQEVTMRCQPILGHNTVFWYRQTMMQGLELLAYFRNRAPLDDSGMPKDRFSAEMPDATLATLKIQPSEPRDSAVYFCASGTGTGELFFGEGSRLTVL.

This clone showed up just once. The gene calls are TRBV5-8 and TRBJ2-7, with 13 bases identical to TRBD2. The CDR3 runs 16 residues. V lost 4 bases and J lost 0; bases outside the gene matches: 4. Germline V gene data show CDR1 as SGHTS and CDR2 as YDEGEE. This CDR3 reads CASSQGTSGNSYEQYV. The DNA of the CDR3 is TGTGCCAGCAGCCAGGGGACTAGCGGGAACTCCTACGAGCAGTACGTC.

The chain uses TRBV4-1 and TRBJ1-2; 7 bases are shared with TRBD1. This CDR3 has 16 amino acids. Germline loops: CDR1 MGHRA, CDR2 YSYEKL. Trimming cost V 0 bases and J 0 bases; bases outside gene matches: 4. CDR3 bases: TGCGCCAGCAGCCAAGAACCAGGGGGGACTAACTATGGCTACACCTTC. Encoded protein: CASSQEPGGTNYGYTF.

The rearrangement links TRBV2 to TRBJ1-5; D perhaps matches TRBD1 (5 bases). Between the trimmed V and J ends, which lost 4 bases and 1 base, there was a span of 8 bases. CDR1 is SNHLY and CDR2 is FYNNEI in the germline V gene. The CDR3 length is 14 residues. CDR3 residues: CASSARQSNQPQHF. The CDR3 nucleotides are TGTGCCAGCAGTGCCAGACAGAGCAATCAGCCCCAGCATTTT.

This clone was found once. The rearrangement links TRBV7-9 to TRBJ2-7; TRBD1 or TRBD2 may be the D gene (6 bases each). The CDR3 totals 16 residues. CDR1 and CDR2 from the germline V gene are SEHNR and FQNEAQ (reference sequence). V was pared by 5 bases and J by 0 bases, with 17 bases between. The DNA of the CDR3 is TGTGCCAGCAGCGGGGGACTGGACAGTTCCTCCTACGAGCAGTACTTC. Translation gives CASSGGLDSSSYEQYF. Variable domain in full (rest from reference TRBV7-9 and TRBJ2-7): DTGVSQNPRHKITKRGQNVTFRCDPISEHNRLYWYRQTLGQGPEFLTYFQNEAQLEKSRLLSDRFSAERPKGSFSTLEIQRTEQGDSAMYLCASSGGLDSSSYEQYFGPGTRLTVT.

V is TRBV5-4 and J is TRBJ1-1; no clear D gene. The CDR3 is 14 amino acids. The V and J ends lost 4 bases and 7 bases respectively, with 17 bases between them. From germline, CDR1 is SGHNT and CDR2 YYREEE (reference sequence). CDR3 sequence (DNA): TGTGCCAGCAGCACGGGAGCCGGGCACGGTGAAGCTTTCTTT. Protein product: CASSTGAGHGEAFF. Looking up the rest from reference TRBV5-4 and TRBJ1-1 gives the full variable domain: ETGVTQSPTHLIKTRGQQVTLRCSSQSGHNTVSWYQQALGQGPQFIFQYYREEENGRGNFPPRFSGLQFPNYSSELNVNALELDDSALYLCASSTGAGHGEAFFGQGTRLTVV.

The chain is built from TRBV15 and TRBJ2-7, with no clear D. CDR3 size: 15 residues. V dropped 5 bases and J dropped 0 bases, with 14 bases sitting between them. The germline V gene encodes CDR1 LNHNV and CDR2 YYDKDF (reference sequence). DNA of the CDR3: TGTGCCACCAGCTCGGACCCCAATCCCTCCTACGAGCAGTACTTC. Protein: CATSSDPNPSYEQYF.

The chain joins TRBV7-9 to TRBJ2-2; D perhaps matches TRBD2 (6 bases). The CDR3 spans 12 residues. Germline values: CDR1 SEHNR, CDR2 FQNEAQ (reference sequence). V lost 8 bases and J 5 bases, leaving 9 bases between the germline ends. Here the CDR3 DNA reads TGTGCCAGCTTTGGGGGGACCGGGGAGCTGTTTTTT. Protein: CASFGGTGELFF. The full variable domain, with the rest looked up from reference TRBV7-9 and TRBJ2-2, is DTGVSQNPRHKITKRGQNVTFRCDPISEHNRLYWYRQTLGQGPEFLTYFQNEAQLEKSRLLSDRFSAERPKGSFSTLEIQRTEQGDSAMYLCASFGGTGELFFGEGSRLTVL.

The CDR3 DNA follows: TGTGCCAGCAGCTTAGCCGGTAGGAGCACAGATACGCAGTATTTT. It yields the protein CASSLAGRSTDTQYF. V and J are TRBV7-9 and TRBJ2-3; D remains unclear. This CDR3 is 15 amino acids long. The V and J ends lost 0 bases and 0 bases respectively, with 7 bases between them. Germline V CDR1 and CDR2: SEHNR, FQNEAQ (reference sequence).

The V gene is TRBV5-6, the J gene TRBJ2-3, with 13 nucleotides matching TRBD2. The CDR3 totals 16 residues. V lost 4 bases and J lost 1; bases outside the gene matches: 3. Germline CDR1 and CDR2: SGHDT and YYEEEE. Here the CDR3 DNA reads TGTGCCAGCAGCCAAGGACTAGCGGGGGGCACAGATACGCAGTATTTT. This codes for CASSQGLAGGTDTQYF.